This T cell receptor beta chain was documented in a study of cytomegalovirus exposure and HLA in healthy donors. Study-level findings and limits: Rare sequences made up most TCRs, while some public TCRs were found in many donors. Previous analysis showed most TCR beta V segments were productive about 90% or about 30% of the time.

With respect to this clone: Antigen specificity is unknown.

Primers included in the PCR were 60 Vbeta and 13 Jbeta primers. Sequencing was performed with immunoSEQ multiplex PCR; in TCRdb, only in-frame clones are kept and a portion is missing. The sample comprises about 180,000 clones, around three quarters of which are singletons, and around 6% rests with the top ten. Donors had nominal health at sampling but likely had unrecorded immune exposures. The source material was PBMCs. This sequence was found in a man aged 35-49 years in good health and CMV-seronegative.

CDR3 amino acids: CASSVRGLNSPLHF. For the CDR3, the DNA is TGTGCCAGCAGCGTAAGGGGGCTGAATTCACCCCTCCACTTT. The chain is built from TRBV9 and TRBJ1-6; 7 bases map to TRBD1. CDR1 and CDR2 from the germline V gene are SGDLS and YYNGEE. This CDR3 spans 14 amino acids. With V trimmed by 1 base and J by 7 bases, 2 bases remained unmatched.